This TCR beta chain is from a study of shared clonotypes between healthy human individuals. This CDR3 contains 15 residues. Trimming pared 4 bases from V and 7 bases from J, leaving 17 bases between. The V gene's germline CDR1 is SGDLS and CDR2 YYNGEE. Data came from immunoSEQ multiplex PCR; TCRdb stores just in-frame clones and leaves some out. In the table there are 2 million to 3 million clones, approximately 94% of which are singletons. This receptor was identified in a young man in good health. Some clones in this sample may be carry-over from other donors' samples. Sequencing was carried out using naive CD4+ T cells from PBMCs. Subset reported: CD45RA+ positively selected. The J gene is TRBJ1-4, the V gene TRBV9; D ambiguous. The CDR3 protein is CASSSTPAGGEKLFF. The DNA for the CDR3 is TGTGCCAGCAGCTCGACCCCGGCGGGTGGTGAAAAACTGTTTTTT. Combining the CDR3 with reference TRBV9 and TRBJ1-4 gives the whole variable domain DSGVTQTPKHLITATGQRVTLRCSPRSGDLSVYWYQQSLDQGLQFLIQYYNGEERAKGNILERFSAQQFPDLHSELNLSSLELGDSALYFCASSSTPAGGEKLFFGSGTQLSVL.